Below are 15 T cell receptor beta chains sequenced from a single sample in a study of T cells after yellow fever vaccination. TCRdb reprocessed the 5' RACE reads via MiXCR and lists one record per CDR3 protein. The sample gives hundreds of thousands of distinct CDR3 sequences, 5.2% of which show up once; 2.5% to 4% is in the top ten. The sequenced sample was CD4+ T cells sorted from PBMCs, obtained on the day of the yellow fever booster vaccination. The receptors were gathered from a man between 18 and 29 years old who received the YFV17D yellow fever vaccine.

This clonotype was seen repeatedly, ten times or more. The V and J genes are TRBV20-1 and TRBJ1-1; the D is unclear. The V end lost 1 base, the J end lost 3 bases, and 9 bases lay between the germline ends. Germline V gives CDR1 DFQATT, CDR2 SNEGSKA (reference sequence). The CDR3 sequence is 13 residues long. The CDR3 loop is CSARGRRHTEAFF. DNA of the CDR3: TGCAGTGCTAGAGGCAGGAGGCACACTGAAGCTTTCTTT.

Only a few counts were recorded for this clonotype. The rearrangement uses TRBV25-1 and TRBJ1-4; D unresolved. The V end was cut by 5 bases, the J end by 10 bases, with 20 bases between. Germline CDR1 MGHDK, CDR2 SYGVNS. The CDR3 has 15 amino acids. In DNA form, the CDR3 reads TGTGCCAGCAGTCCTTTGGGTGCCGGAACGTCAAAACTGTTTTTT. Its translation: CASSPLGAGTSKLFF.

This clonotype was detected a few times. The gene calls are TRBV6-5 and TRBJ2-5; D may be TRBD2 (5 bases). V lost 7 bases, J lost 5 bases, and 14 bases lay in between. CDR3 length equals 13 residues. Per the germline V gene, CDR1 is MNHEY and CDR2 is SVGAGI. DNA for the CDR3: TGTGCCAGCACCCGGGCACGGGGTGAGACCCAGTACTTC. The encoded protein is CASTRARGETQYF.

This clonotype was detected only a few times. The chain uses TRBV14 and TRBJ1-2; the D gene is possibly TRBD1 (6 bases). Germline V gene lookup returns CDR1 SGHDN and CDR2 FVKESK. The CDR3 loop spans 13 amino acids. V was trimmed by 5 bases and J by 4 bases, leaving 11 bases between them. CDR3 DNA: TGTGCCAGCAGCTTTGACAGGACCTATGGCTACACCTTC. Translated: CASSFDRTYGYTF. Full variable domain (outside the CDR3, taken from reference TRBV14 and TRBJ1-2): EAGVTQFPSHSVIEKGQTVTLRCDPISGHDNLYWYRRVMGKEIKFLLHFVKESKQDESGMPNNRFLAERTGGTYSTLKVQPAELEDSGVYFCASSFDRTYGYTFGSGTRLTVV.

The rearrangement uses TRBV4-2 and TRBJ2-1; tentatively, D is TRBD1 or TRBD2 (6 bases each). This CDR3 region has 18 residues. The V and J ends lost 1 base and 0 bases respectively, with 16 bases between them. Per germline, CDR1 LGHNA and CDR2 YNFKEQ. The CDR3 loop reads CASSQGGGGISSYNEQFF. Here the CDR3 DNA reads TGTGCCAGCAGCCAAGGAGGAGGGGGAATAAGCTCCTACAATGAGCAGTTCTTC.

This clonotype was recorded many times. The CDR3 region is CASSLQGLSENTEAFF. Written as DNA, the CDR3 is TGCGCCAGCAGCTTGCAGGGACTCTCCGAAAACACTGAAGCTTTCTTT. The rearrangement links TRBV5-1 to TRBJ1-1, with D possibly TRBD1 on 5 matching bases. V lost 1 base to trimming and J lost 2 bases, with 15 bases between them. Germline V lookup: CDR1 SGHRS, CDR2 YFSETQ. CDR3 size: 16 residues. Based on the CDR3 plus reference TRBV5-1 and TRBJ1-1, the full variable domain is KAGVTQTPRYLIKTRGQQVTLSCSPISGHRSVSWYQQTPGQGLQFLFEYFSETQRNKGNFPGRFSGRQFSNSRSEMNVSTLELGDSALYLCASSLQGLSENTEAFFGQGTRLTVV.

This clonotype was counted between two and nine times. This chain uses TRBV7-9 with TRBJ2-7; TRBD1 matches at 9 bases. The CDR3 consists of 14 residues. Germline CDR1 is SEHNR and CDR2 is FQNEAQ (reference sequence). Losses at the gene ends were 4 bases for V and 7 bases for J; bases not matched to a gene: 8. CDR3 sequence (DNA): TGTGCCAGCAGCTCCCCGACAGGGGGAGAAGAGCAGTACTTC. Its translation is CASSSPTGGEEQYF.

The sample holds a few counts of this clonotype. This chain connects TRBV7-8 to TRBJ1-2, with D possibly being TRBD1 (5 bases). Trimming removed 6 bases at V and 0 bases at J, with 14 bases between. CDR3 length: 15 residues. Germline CDR1 SGHVS, CDR2 FQNEAQ. The chain's CDR3 is CASRQYGQANYGYTF. The CDR3 DNA reads as TGTGCCAGCAGGCAGTACGGACAAGCTAACTATGGCTACACCTTC.

This clonotype was seen only a few times. The V call is TRBV20-1, the J call TRBJ1-2, with 8 bases identical to TRBD1. The junction had 4 bases not matched to a gene; V was cut back by 2 bases and J by 8 bases. Germline V CDR1 and CDR2: DFQATT, SNEGSKA (reference sequence). The CDR3 runs 12 residues. The CDR3 protein is CSARQGAGGYTF. CDR3 nucleotides: TGCAGTGCTAGACAGGGGGCAGGAGGCTACACCTTC.

This clonotype was seen ten or more times. The CDR3 nucleotides read TGTGCCAGCAGCCAGTGGGGACAGACAACCAACACTTGGGCTTTCTTT. Protein sequence: CASSQWGQTTNTWAFF. The V call is TRBV3-1, the J call TRBJ1-1, with 7 positions matching TRBD1. V shed 3 bases, J shed 11 bases, and the junction held 18 bases outside the gene matches. This CDR3 has 16 residues. The germline CDR1 and CDR2 sequences are LGHDT and YNNKEL (reference sequence).

The sample holds a few counts of this clonotype. DNA for the CDR3: TGTGCCAGCAGCTTATCACAGGGGAAGGCTGAAGCTTTCTTT. It specifies CASSLSQGKAEAFF. V gene TRBV7-3 combines with J gene TRBJ1-1; 7 positions match TRBD1. V was clipped by 2 bases and J by 6 bases; unmatched bases: 6. The CDR3 is 14 residues long. Germline CDR1 is SGHTA and CDR2 is FQGTGA.

This clonotype was counted ten times or more. The CDR3 protein is CASSVDRGRGGYTF. The CDR3 bases are TGTGCCAGCAGCGTAGACAGGGGGAGAGGCGGCTACACCTTC. The J gene is TRBJ1-2, the V gene TRBV9; 8 nucleotides agree with TRBD1. Germline trimming cut 0 bases from V and 8 bases from J; bases unmatched to any gene: 6. Per germline, CDR1 SGDLS and CDR2 YYNGEE. The CDR3 has 14 residues.

This clonotype was found a few times. The chain has TRBV20-1 and TRBJ2-3; D might be TRBD1 or TRBD2, each matching 5 bases. CDR1 DFQATT and CDR2 SNEGSKA come from the germline V gene (reference sequence). V was trimmed by 3 bases and J by 0 bases, leaving 13 bases between them. This CDR3 has 15 residues. Here the CDR3 DNA reads TGCAGTGCTAGCGGGGCACTAAAAAGCACAGATACGCAGTATTTT. Translation gives CSASGALKSTDTQYF.

This clonotype was seen ten or more times. The chain has TRBV4-2 and TRBJ1-2; no firm D call. The V end lost 4 bases, the J end lost 7 bases, and 13 bases lay between the germline ends. In germline, CDR1 is LGHNA, CDR2 YNFKEQ. The CDR3 has 13 residues. This chain's CDR3 is CASSPREGSGYTF. CDR3 nucleotides: TGTGCCAGCAGCCCCCGGGAGGGCTCTGGCTACACCTTC.

This chain joins TRBV18 and TRBJ2-1; D not certain. Germline V gene sequence: CDR1 KGHSH, CDR2 LQKENI. V lost 3 bases and J 7 bases, leaving 16 bases between the germline ends. The CDR3 extends over 15 amino acids. CDR3 residues: CASSPLTLRGNEQFF. The CDR3 nucleotides read TGTGCCAGCTCACCTCTTACTTTACGTGGAAATGAGCAGTTCTTC.